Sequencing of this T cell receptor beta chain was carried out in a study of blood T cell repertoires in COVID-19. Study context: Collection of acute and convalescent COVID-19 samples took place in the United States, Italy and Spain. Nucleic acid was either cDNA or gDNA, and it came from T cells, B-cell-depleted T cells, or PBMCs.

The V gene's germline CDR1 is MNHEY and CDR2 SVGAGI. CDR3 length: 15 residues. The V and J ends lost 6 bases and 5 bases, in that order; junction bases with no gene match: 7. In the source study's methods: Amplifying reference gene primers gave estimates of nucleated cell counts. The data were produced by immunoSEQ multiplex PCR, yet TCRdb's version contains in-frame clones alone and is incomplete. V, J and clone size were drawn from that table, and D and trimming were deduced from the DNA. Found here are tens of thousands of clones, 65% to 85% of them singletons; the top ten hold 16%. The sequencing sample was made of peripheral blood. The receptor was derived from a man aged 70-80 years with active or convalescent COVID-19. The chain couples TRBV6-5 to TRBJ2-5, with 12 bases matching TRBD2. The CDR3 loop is CASRSSSGGDETQYF. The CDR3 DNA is TGTGCCAGCAGGTCCTCTAGCGGGGGGGATGAGACCCAGTACTTC.